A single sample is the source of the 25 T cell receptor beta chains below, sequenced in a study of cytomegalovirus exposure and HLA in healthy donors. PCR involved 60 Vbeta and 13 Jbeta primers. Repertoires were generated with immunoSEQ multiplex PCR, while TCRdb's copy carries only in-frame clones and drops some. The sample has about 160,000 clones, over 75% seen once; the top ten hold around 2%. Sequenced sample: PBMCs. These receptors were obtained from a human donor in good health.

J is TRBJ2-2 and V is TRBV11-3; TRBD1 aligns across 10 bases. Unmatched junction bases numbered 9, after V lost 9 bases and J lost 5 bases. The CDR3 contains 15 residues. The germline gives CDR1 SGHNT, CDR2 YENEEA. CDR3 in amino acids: CASTRQGAKTGELFF. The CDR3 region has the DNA TGTGCCAGTACCAGACAGGGGGCTAAGACCGGGGAGCTGTTTTTT.

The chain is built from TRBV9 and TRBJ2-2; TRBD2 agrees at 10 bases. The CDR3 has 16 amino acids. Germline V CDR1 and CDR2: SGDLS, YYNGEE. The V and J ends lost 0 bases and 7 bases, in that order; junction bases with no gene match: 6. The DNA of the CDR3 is TGTGCCAGCAGCGTAGAAGCGGGGGGGCCGGTCGGGGAGCTGTTTTTT. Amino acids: CASSVEAGGPVGELFF. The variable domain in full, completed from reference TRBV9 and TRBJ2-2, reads DSGVTQTPKHLITATGQRVTLRCSPRSGDLSVYWYQQSLDQGLQFLIQYYNGEERAKGNILERFSAQQFPDLHSELNLSSLELGDSALYFCASSVEAGGPVGELFFGEGSRLTVL.

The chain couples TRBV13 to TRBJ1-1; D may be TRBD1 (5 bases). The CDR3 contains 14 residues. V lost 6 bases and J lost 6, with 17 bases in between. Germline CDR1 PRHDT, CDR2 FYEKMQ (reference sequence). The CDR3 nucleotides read TGTGCCAGCAGGTGGAAGGGGTCTCGGGCTGAAGCTTTCTTT. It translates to CASRWKGSRAEAFF.

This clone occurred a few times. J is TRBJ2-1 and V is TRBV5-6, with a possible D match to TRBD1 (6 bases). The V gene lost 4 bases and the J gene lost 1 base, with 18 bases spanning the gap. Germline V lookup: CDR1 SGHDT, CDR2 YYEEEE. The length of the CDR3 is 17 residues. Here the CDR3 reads CASSPSGTTRSYNEQFF. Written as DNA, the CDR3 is TGTGCCAGCAGCCCGTCAGGGACAACGAGATCCTACAATGAGCAGTTCTTC. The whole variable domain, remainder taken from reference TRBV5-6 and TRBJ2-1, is DAGVTQSPTHLIKTRGQQVTLRCSPKSGHDTVSWYQQALGQGPQFIFQYYEEEERQRGNFPDRFSGHQFPNYSSELNVNALLLGDSALYLCASSPSGTTRSYNEQFFGPGTRLTVL.

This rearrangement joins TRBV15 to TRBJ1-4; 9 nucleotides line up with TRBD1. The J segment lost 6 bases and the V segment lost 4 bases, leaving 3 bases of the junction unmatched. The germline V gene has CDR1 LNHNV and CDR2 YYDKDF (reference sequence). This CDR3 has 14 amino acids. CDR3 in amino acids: CATSKTGGYEKLFF. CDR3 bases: TGTGCCACCAGCAAGACAGGGGGGTATGAAAAACTGTTTTTT.

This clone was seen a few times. DNA for the CDR3: TGTGCGGCGGGACTAGCGGGGAGCACAGATACGCAGTATTTT. It is translated as CAAGLAGSTDTQYF. The chain couples TRBV6-5 to TRBJ2-3; 13 bases agree with TRBD2. CDR3 length: 14 amino acids. Germline assignment: CDR1 MNHEY and CDR2 SVGAGI.

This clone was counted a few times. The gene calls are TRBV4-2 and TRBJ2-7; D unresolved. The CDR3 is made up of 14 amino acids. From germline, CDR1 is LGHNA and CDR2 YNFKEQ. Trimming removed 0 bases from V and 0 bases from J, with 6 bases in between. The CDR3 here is CASSQDPGSYEQYF. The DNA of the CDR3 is TGTGCCAGCAGCCAAGATCCGGGCTCCTACGAGCAGTACTTC.

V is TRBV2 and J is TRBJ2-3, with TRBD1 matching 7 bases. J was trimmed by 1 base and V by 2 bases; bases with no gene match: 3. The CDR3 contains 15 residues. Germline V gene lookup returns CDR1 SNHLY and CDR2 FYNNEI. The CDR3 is CASSEITGGTDTQYF. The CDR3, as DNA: TGTGCCAGCAGTGAAATTACAGGGGGCACAGATACGCAGTATTTT.

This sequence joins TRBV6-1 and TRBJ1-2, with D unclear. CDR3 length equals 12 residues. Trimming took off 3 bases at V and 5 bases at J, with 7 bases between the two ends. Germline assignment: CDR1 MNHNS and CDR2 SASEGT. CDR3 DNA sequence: TGTGCCAGCAGTGAGGGGAGGTATGGCTACACCTTC. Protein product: CASSEGRYGYTF.

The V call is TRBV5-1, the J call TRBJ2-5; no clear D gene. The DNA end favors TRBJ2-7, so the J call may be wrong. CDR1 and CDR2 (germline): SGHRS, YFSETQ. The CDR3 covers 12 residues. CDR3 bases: TGCGCCAGCAGCTCGACACATTACGAGCAGTACTTC. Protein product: CASSSTHYEQYF.

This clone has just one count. CDR3 loop: CASSLNRASYTF. The DNA of the CDR3 is TGTGCCAGCAGCCTGAACAGGGCCAGCTACACCTTC. The chain joins TRBV11-2 to TRBJ1-2; tentatively, D is TRBD1 (6 bases). V lost 5 bases and J lost 9, with 13 bases in between. CDR3 length equals 12 residues. Germline V lookup: CDR1 SGHAT, CDR2 FQNNGV. The variable domain in full, with the rest retrieved from reference TRBV11-2 and TRBJ1-2, is EAGVAQSPRYKIIEKRQSVAFWCNPISGHATLYWYQQILGQGPKLLIQFQNNGVVDDSQLPKDRFSAERLKGVDSTLKIQPAKLEDSAVYLCASSLNRASYTFGSGTRLTVV.

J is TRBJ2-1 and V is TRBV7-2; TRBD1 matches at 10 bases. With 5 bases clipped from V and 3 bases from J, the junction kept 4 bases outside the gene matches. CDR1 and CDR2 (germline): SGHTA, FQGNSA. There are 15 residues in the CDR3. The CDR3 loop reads CASSLDRGFYNEQFF. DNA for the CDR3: TGTGCCAGCAGCCTGGACAGGGGGTTCTACAATGAGCAGTTCTTC.

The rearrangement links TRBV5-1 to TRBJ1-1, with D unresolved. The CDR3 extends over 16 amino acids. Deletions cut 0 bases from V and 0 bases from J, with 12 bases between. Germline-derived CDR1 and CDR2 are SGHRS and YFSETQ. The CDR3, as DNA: TGCGCCAGCAGCTTGGTAGTCTTCAGGATGAACACTGAAGCTTTCTTT. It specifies CASSLVVFRMNTEAFF.

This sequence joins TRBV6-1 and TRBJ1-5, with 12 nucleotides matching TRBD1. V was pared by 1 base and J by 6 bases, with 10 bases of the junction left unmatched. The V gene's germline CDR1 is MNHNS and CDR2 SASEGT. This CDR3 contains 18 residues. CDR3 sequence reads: CASSEGRGQGAKRQPQHF. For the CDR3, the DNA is TGTGCCAGCAGTGAAGGAAGGGGACAGGGGGCTAAGCGTCAGCCCCAGCATTTT.

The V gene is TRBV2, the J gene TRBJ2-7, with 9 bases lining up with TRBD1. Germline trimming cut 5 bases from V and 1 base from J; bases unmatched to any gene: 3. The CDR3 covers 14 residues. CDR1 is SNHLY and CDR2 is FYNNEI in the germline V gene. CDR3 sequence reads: CASSRQGGSYEQYF. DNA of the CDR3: TGTGCCAGCAGTCGACAGGGGGGTTCCTACGAGCAGTACTTC.

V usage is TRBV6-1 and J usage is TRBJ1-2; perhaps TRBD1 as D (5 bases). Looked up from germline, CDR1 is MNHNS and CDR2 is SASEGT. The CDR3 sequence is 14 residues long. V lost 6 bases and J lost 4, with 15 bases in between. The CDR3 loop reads CASSPGGRGYGYTF. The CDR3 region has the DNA TGTGCCAGCAGCCCTGGGGGGAGGGGCTATGGCTACACCTTC.

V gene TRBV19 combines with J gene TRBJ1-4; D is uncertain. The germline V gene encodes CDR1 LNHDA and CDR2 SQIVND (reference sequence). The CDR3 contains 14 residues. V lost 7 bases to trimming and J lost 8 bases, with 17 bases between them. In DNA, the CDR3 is TGTGCCAGTATGGCGGGTTGGGGTCGAGAAAAACTGTTTTTT. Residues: CASMAGWGREKLFF.

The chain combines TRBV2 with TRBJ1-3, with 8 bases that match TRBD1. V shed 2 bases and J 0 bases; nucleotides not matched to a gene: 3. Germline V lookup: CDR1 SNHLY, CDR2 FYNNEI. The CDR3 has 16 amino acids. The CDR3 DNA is TGTGCCAGCAGTGAACTACAGGGGGTCTCTGGAAACACCATATATTTT. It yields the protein CASSELQGVSGNTIYF. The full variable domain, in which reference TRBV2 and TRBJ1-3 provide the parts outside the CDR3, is EPEVTQTPSHQVTQMGQEVILRCVPISNHLYFYWYRQILGQKVEFLVSFYNNEISEKSEIFDDQFSVERPDGSNFTLKIRSTKLEDSAMYFCASSELQGVSGNTIYFGEGSWLTVV.

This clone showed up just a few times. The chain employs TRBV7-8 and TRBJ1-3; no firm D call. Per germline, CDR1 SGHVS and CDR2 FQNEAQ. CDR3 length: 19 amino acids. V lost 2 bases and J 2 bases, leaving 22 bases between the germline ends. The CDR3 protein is CASSLFGWAGSSAGNTIYF. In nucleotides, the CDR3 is TGTGCCAGCAGCTTATTCGGCTGGGCCGGCTCCTCGGCTGGAAACACCATATATTTT.

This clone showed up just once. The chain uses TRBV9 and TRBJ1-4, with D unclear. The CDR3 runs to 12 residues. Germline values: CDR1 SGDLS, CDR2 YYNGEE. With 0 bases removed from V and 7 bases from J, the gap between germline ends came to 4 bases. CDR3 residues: CASSVDSEKLFF. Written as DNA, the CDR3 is TGTGCCAGCAGCGTAGACAGTGAAAAACTGTTTTTT. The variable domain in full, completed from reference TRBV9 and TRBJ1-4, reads DSGVTQTPKHLITATGQRVTLRCSPRSGDLSVYWYQQSLDQGLQFLIQYYNGEERAKGNILERFSAQQFPDLHSELNLSSLELGDSALYFCASSVDSEKLFFGSGTQLSVL.

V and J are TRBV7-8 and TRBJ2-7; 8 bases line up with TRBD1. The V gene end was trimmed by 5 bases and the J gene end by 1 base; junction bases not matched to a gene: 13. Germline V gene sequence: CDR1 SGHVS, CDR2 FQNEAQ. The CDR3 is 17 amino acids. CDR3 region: CASSGRGTGIRSYEQYF. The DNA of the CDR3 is TGTGCCAGCAGCGGACGCGGGACAGGCATTAGGTCCTACGAGCAGTACTTC. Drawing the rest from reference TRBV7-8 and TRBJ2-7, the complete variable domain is GAGVSQSPRYKVAKRGQDVALRCDPISGHVSLFWYQQALGQGPEFLTYFQNEAQLDKSGLPSDRFFAERPEGSVSTLKIQRTQQEDSAVYLCASSGRGTGIRSYEQYFGPGTRLTVT.

In nucleotides, the CDR3 is TGTGCCAGCAGCCAGGTACCAGGGGGCACTGAAGCTTTCTTT. This sequence encodes CASSQVPGGTEAFF. This rearrangement joins TRBV14 to TRBJ1-1; 7 nucleotides line up with TRBD1. Germline V gene sequence: CDR1 SGHDN, CDR2 FVKESK. Trimming at V came to 3 bases and at J to 4 bases, leaving 5 bases not matched to a gene. The CDR3 loop spans 14 amino acids.

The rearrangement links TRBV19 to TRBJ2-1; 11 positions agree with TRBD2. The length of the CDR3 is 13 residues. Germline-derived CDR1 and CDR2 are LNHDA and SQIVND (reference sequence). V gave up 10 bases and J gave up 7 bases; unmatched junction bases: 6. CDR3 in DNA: TGTGCCACTAGCGGGGGGAGAAGGAATGAGCAGTTCTTC. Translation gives CATSGGRRNEQFF. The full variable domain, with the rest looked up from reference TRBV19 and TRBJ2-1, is DGGITQSPKYLFRKEGQNVTLSCEQNLNHDAMYWYRQDPGQGLRLIYYSQIVNDFQKGDIAEGYSVSREKKESFPLTVTSAQKNPTAFYLCATSGGRRNEQFFGPGTRLTVL.

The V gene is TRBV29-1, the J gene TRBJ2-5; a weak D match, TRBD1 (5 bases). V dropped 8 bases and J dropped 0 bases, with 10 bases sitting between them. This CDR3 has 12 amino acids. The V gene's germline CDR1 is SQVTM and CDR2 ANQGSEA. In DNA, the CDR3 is TGCAGCATAAGGGGTTACCAAGAGACCCAGTACTTC. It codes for CSIRGYQETQYF.

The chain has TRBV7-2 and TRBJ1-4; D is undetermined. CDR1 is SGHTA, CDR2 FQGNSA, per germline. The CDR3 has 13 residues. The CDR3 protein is CATQRGFGEKLFF. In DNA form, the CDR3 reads TGTGCTACCCAGCGGGGATTTGGCGAAAAACTGTTTTTT. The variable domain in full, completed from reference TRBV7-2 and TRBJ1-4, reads GAGVSQSPSNKVTEKGKDVELRCDPISGHTALYWYRQSLGQGLEFLIYFQGNSAPDKSGLPSDRFSAERTGGSVSTLTIQRTQQEDSAVYLCATQRGFGEKLFFGSGTQLSVL.